These 8 T cell receptor beta chains originate from one sample sequenced in a study of cytomegalovirus exposure and HLA in healthy donors. Vbeta (60) and Jbeta (13) primers were used in the PCR. TCRdb's table, derived via immunoSEQ multiplex PCR, lists solely in-frame clones and lacks some. The repertoire has 120,000 or so clones, roughly 85% of them found once; the top ten carry 20%. The material sequenced was PBMCs. Every receptor here comes from a man younger than 35 in good health and CMV-seropositive.

This clone appeared a single time. The chain combines TRBV7-9 with TRBJ1-2, with D tentatively TRBD1 (6 bases). The germline V and J ends were trimmed by 8 bases and 3 bases, with 13 bases remaining between them. Looked up from germline, CDR1 is SEHNR and CDR2 is FQNEAQ (reference sequence). The CDR3 extends over 13 amino acids. The CDR3 loop reads CASSRDTDYGYTF. The CDR3 DNA reads TGTGCCAGCTCCCGGGACACAGACTATGGCTACACCTTC.

This clone was seen a few times. This chain uses TRBV10-3 with TRBJ2-6, with 8 bases matching TRBD1. V lost 10 bases to trimming and J lost 4 bases; unmatched junction nucleotides: 6. The CDR3 totals 14 residues. Per germline, CDR1 ENHRY and CDR2 SYGVKD. The CDR3 sequence: CATLTGVGANVLTF. The CDR3 bases are TGTGCCACCCTGACAGGGGTAGGGGCCAACGTCCTGACTTTC.

This rearrangement joins TRBV11-1 to TRBJ2-5, with D possibly TRBD1 on 6 matching bases. The CDR3 sequence is 15 residues long. The germline V gene has CDR1 SGHAT and CDR2 FQDESV (reference sequence). V was cut by 5 bases and J by 5 bases, with 18 bases left in between. The CDR3 region has the DNA TGTGCCAGCAGCGTTCAGGGGACCGCCCTGGAGACCCAGTACTTC. Translating it yields CASSVQGTALETQYF.

The gene calls are TRBV28 and TRBJ1-4; 7 nucleotides agree with TRBD1. Looked up from germline, CDR1 is MDHEN and CDR2 is SYDVKM. The CDR3 consists of 14 residues. V gave up 7 bases and J gave up 7 bases; unmatched junction bases: 9. Here the CDR3 DNA reads TGTGCCAGCACCGAGGGGGCAGGGGTTGAAAAACTGTTTTTT. Protein product: CASTEGAGVEKLFF.

This chain joins TRBV30 and TRBJ2-1, with 12 bases fitting TRBD2. V shed 1 base, J shed 8 bases, and the junction held 9 bases outside the gene matches. The CDR3 covers 16 residues. Germline assignment: CDR1 GTSNPN and CDR2 SVGIG (reference sequence). CDR3 protein: CAWSAGRTSGADEQFF. The CDR3 nucleotides are TGTGCCTGGAGTGCCGGCCGGACTAGCGGGGCCGATGAGCAGTTCTTC.

This clone appeared a single time. V usage is TRBV5-1 and J usage is TRBJ2-3; 9 nucleotides line up with TRBD2. V dropped 2 bases and J dropped 5; count of bases not matched to a gene: 6. The germline V gene encodes CDR1 SGHRS and CDR2 YFSETQ. The CDR3 runs to 15 residues. The CDR3 region is CASSFAGGPGDTQYF. In nucleotides, the CDR3 is TGCGCCAGCAGCTTCGCGGGGGGGCCCGGAGATACGCAGTATTTT.

The V and J genes are TRBV5-6 and TRBJ2-7, with 10 bases that match TRBD1. The V gene end was trimmed by 5 bases and the J gene end by 5 bases; junction bases not matched to a gene: 10. Germline lookup yields CDR1 SGHDT and CDR2 YYEEEE. This CDR3 contains 15 residues. CDR3 in amino acids: CASSFSTGGGDEQYF. Here the CDR3 DNA reads TGTGCCAGCAGTTTCTCGACAGGGGGCGGAGACGAGCAGTACTTC.

This clone showed up just a few times. The J gene is TRBJ2-7, the V gene TRBV6-5; the D is unclear. Germline loops: CDR1 MNHEY, CDR2 SVGAGI. Trimming took 6 bases from V and 2 from J, leaving 11 bases between them. This CDR3 is 13 amino acids long. This chain's CDR3 is CASSPPGTYEQYF. The CDR3 nucleotides read TGTGCCAGCAGCCCACCTGGCACCTACGAGCAGTACTTC.